In this sample, the clone carrying this TCR beta chain turned up many times. This CDR3 is built from 14 residues. V lost 5 bases to trimming and J lost 1 base, with 12 bases between them. The germline gives CDR1 MDHEN, CDR2 SYDVKM. In TCRdb, the RT-PCR reads were re-called with MiXCR into one record per CDR3 protein. The sample has around 700,000 distinct CDR3 sequences, approximately 15% seen once. The origin of this receptor is a female donor in good health, serving as a healthy control. This rearrangement joins TRBV28 to TRBJ2-7; unclear D gene. Sequencing used memory CD4+ T cells from blood. CDR3 residues: CASSPGRPSYEQYF. The CDR3 DNA reads TGTGCCAGCAGTCCCGGACGGCCGTCCTACGAGCAGTACTTC.